This record covers a single T cell receptor (beta chain). Antigen: not known. Produced via immunoSEQ multiplex PCR; TCRdb's table is partial and in-frame only. The repertoire holds 90,000 to 95,000 clones, 83% seen once, with roughly 0.84% in the top ten. Looked up from germline, CDR1 is WNHNN and CDR2 is SYGVQD (reference sequence). This CDR3 has 13 residues. V lost 0 bases, J lost 8 bases, and 3 bases stayed unmatched. These data belong to a study of radiotherapy plus CTLA-4 blockade in lung cancer. Overall study: Objective response was observed in around a sixth of patients, and disease control in approximately 30%. Study-wide points: Reportedly, early blood T cell clone dynamics best predicted response, with interferon-beta. Among blood TCR repertoires after radiotherapy plus ipilimumab, tumor-derived clones expanded.

Ipilimumab-mediated CTLA-4 blockade plus focal radiation was given to patients having chemo-refractory metastatic non-small-cell lung cancer. V and J are TRBV10-1 and TRBJ1-1; 7 bases are shared with TRBD1. The TCR originated in a human donor with non-small cell lung cancer who had stable disease on radiotherapy plus ipilimumab. Sequenced material: peripheral blood, taken from a patient treated with radiotherapy plus ipilimumab. This CDR3 is CASSESRGGEAFF. The CDR3 DNA is TGCGCCAGCAGTGAGTCCAGGGGGGGAGAAGCTTTCTTT.